This T cell receptor (beta chain) was observed in a study of T cells after yellow fever vaccination. Study outcomes and limitations: The study noted that FACS-sorted repertoires could contain abundant clonotypes contaminating from the bulk population.

This clonotype was seen repeatedly, ten times or more. The antigen is undetermined. MiXCR was run by TCRdb on the 5' RACE reads, yielding one entry per CDR3 protein. The table records about 340,000 distinct CDR3 sequences, roughly an eighth of them present only once. The CDR3 is 16 amino acids. Looked up from germline, CDR1 is SGHRS and CDR2 is YFSETQ. V shed 4 bases and J shed 0 bases, with 15 bases lying between them. The V gene is TRBV5-1, the J gene TRBJ2-3; D is possibly TRBD1 or TRBD2 (5 bases each). The source is a man younger than 35 who received the YFV17D yellow fever vaccine. The sequenced sample was CD4+ T cells sorted from PBMCs, obtained 15 days after the yellow fever booster vaccination. CDR3 bases: TGCGCCAGCAGCGCCTGGGGACGGTCTAGCACAGATACGCAGTATTTT. Protein sequence: CASSAWGRSSTDTQYF.